The 16 T cell receptor beta chains listed next were all sequenced from one sample in a study of long-term antiretroviral therapy in people with HIV. The assay, immunoSEQ v3.0, was run at survey level. Sequencing was performed with immunoSEQ multiplex PCR; in TCRdb, only in-frame clones are kept and a portion is missing. The sample includes about 30,000 clones, over 90% of them seen just once. The starting material was unsorted PBMCs, obtained 6.2 years after starting antiretroviral therapy. The receptors were sampled from a man aged 40-50 years with HIV.

This chain links TRBV28 with TRBJ2-7, with 8 bases fitting TRBD1. The ends lost 7 bases at V and 0 bases at J; junction bases unmatched: 5. CDR1 MDHEN and CDR2 SYDVKM come from the germline V gene. The CDR3 runs to 14 residues. The CDR3 DNA sequence: TGTGCCAGCAACGAACAGGGGGGCTCCTACGAGCAGTACTTC. This codes for CASNEQGGSYEQYF.

The V gene is TRBV19, the J gene TRBJ1-1; D not certain. This CDR3 contains 12 residues. Germline CDR1 reads LNHDA; CDR2 reads SQIVND (reference sequence). The ends were cut back, 1 base at V and 4 bases at J, with 4 bases in the middle. The CDR3: CASSIGATEAFF. The CDR3 DNA follows: TGTGCCAGTAGTATAGGGGCCACTGAAGCTTTCTTT.

The CDR3 is CASSLVLGTSYEQYF. DNA for the CDR3: TGTGCCAGCAGCTTGGTACTGGGGACGTCCTACGAGCAGTACTTC. V is TRBV5-6 and J is TRBJ2-7; D is tentatively TRBD1 or TRBD2 (5 bases each). V lost 0 bases and J 1 base, leaving 11 bases between the germline ends. The CDR3 extends over 15 amino acids. Germline values: CDR1 SGHDT, CDR2 YYEEEE.

The chain recombines TRBV18 with TRBJ1-5; tentative D call: TRBD1 (5 bases). The CDR3 loop spans 14 amino acids. V dropped 0 bases and J dropped 9 bases, with 12 bases sitting between them. Germline V gene data show CDR1 as KGHSH and CDR2 as LQKENI. The CDR3, as DNA: TGTGCCAGCTCACCACCAGGGGCAGGTACGCCCCAGCATTTT. Translating gives CASSPPGAGTPQHF.

The chain couples TRBV29-1 to TRBJ1-4, with D hard to call. The germline CDR1 and CDR2 sequences are SQVTM and ANQGSEA. CDR3 length equals 11 residues. With 8 bases removed from V and 8 bases from J, the gap between germline ends came to 12 bases. The DNA for the CDR3 is TGCAGCTCCATCGTTGGCGAAAAACTGTTTTTT. This sequence encodes CSSIVGEKLFF.

A remark on this clone: The junction departs from germline at one end; a sequencing error may be responsible. This chain connects TRBV28 to TRBJ2-3; D call uncertain. The CDR3 has 12 amino acids. CDR1 is MDHEN and CDR2 is SYDVKM in the germline V gene. The CDR3 reads CASNQVGSRLDF. As DNA, the CDR3 is TGTGCCAGCAACCAGGTCGGGTCCCGTTTGGATTTT.

The chain recombines TRBV27 with TRBJ2-3; D not certain. V was shortened by 7 bases and J by 9 bases, with 5 bases between the two germline ends. Germline V lookup: CDR1 MNHEY, CDR2 SMNVEV (reference sequence). The CDR3 runs 9 residues. CDR3 loop: CASIDTQYF. The CDR3 bases are TGTGCCAGCATCGACACGCAGTATTTT.

The chain combines TRBV5-1 with TRBJ2-7; a possible D gene is TRBD1 (6 bases). Germline V gene lookup returns CDR1 SGHRS and CDR2 YFSETQ. This CDR3 spans 15 amino acids. V lost 6 bases and J 2 bases, leaving 18 bases between the germline ends. As DNA, the CDR3 is TGCGCCAGCACTTTCGGGCTGGGGGCGACCTACGAGCAGTACTTC. Amino acid sequence: CASTFGLGATYEQYF.

V is TRBV29-1 and J is TRBJ2-5; tentatively, D is TRBD1 (6 bases). This CDR3 has 12 amino acids. Germline CDR1 SQVTM, CDR2 ANQGSEA. V was clipped by 3 bases and J by 4 bases, with 9 bases between them. CDR3 DNA sequence: TGCAGCGTTGAGATAGGGGGAGAGACCCAGTACTTC. It encodes CSVEIGGETQYF.

This chain uses TRBV6-1 with TRBJ1-2; 7 bases agree with TRBD1. V was clipped by 2 bases and J by 4 bases; unmatched bases: 1. The CDR3 runs to 13 residues. Germline values: CDR1 MNHNS, CDR2 SASEGT. CDR3 region: CASSESGGYGYTF. For the CDR3, the DNA is TGTGCCAGCAGTGAATCAGGGGGCTATGGCTACACCTTC.

The chain couples TRBV7-2 to TRBJ2-2; D possibly corresponds to TRBD1 (5 bases). The CDR3 consists of 15 residues. V lost 1 base, J lost 4 bases, and 10 bases lay in between. In germline, CDR1 is SGHTA, CDR2 FQGNSA. CDR3 DNA: TGTGCCAGCAGCTTAGAGACAGTTATCACCGGGGAGCTGTTTTTT. Translating gives CASSLETVITGELFF.

The table lists this clone with a count of one. The rearrangement joins TRBV9 to TRBJ2-5, with 8 bases lining up with TRBD2. This CDR3 spans 13 amino acids. V lost 3 bases to trimming and J lost 5 bases; unmatched junction nucleotides: 3. The germline gives CDR1 SGDLS, CDR2 YYNGEE. CDR3 protein: CASSGTSTETQYF. DNA of the CDR3: TGTGCCAGCAGCGGGACTAGCACGGAGACCCAGTACTTC.

This chain connects TRBV21-1 to TRBJ2-2; the table's D gene call, TRBD1, was not cross checked with the DNA. TRBV21-1 is reported as a pseudogene. CDR3 length: 16 residues. The CDR3 sequence: CASSSRQGADTGELFF. The CDR3 DNA sequence: TGTGCCAGCAGCAGTAGACAGGGGGCGGACACCGGGGAGCTGTTTTTT.

The V call is TRBV10-3, the J call TRBJ2-3; unclear D gene. The CDR3 is made up of 11 amino acids. Germline V CDR1 and CDR2: ENHRY, SYGVKD. Trimming took off 3 bases at V and 4 bases at J, with 2 bases between the two ends. CDR3 sequence: CAISDADTQYF. CDR3 sequence (DNA): TGTGCCATCAGTGACGCAGATACGCAGTATTTT.

This chain connects TRBV9 to TRBJ1-2; 9 nucleotides match TRBD1. The V gene's germline CDR1 is SGDLS and CDR2 YYNGEE. The CDR3 consists of 15 residues. The ends lost 2 bases at V and 0 bases at J; junction bases unmatched: 2. DNA for the CDR3: TGTGCCAGCAGCGTCACAGGGGGCGCTAACTATGGCTACACCTTC. Amino acid sequence: CASSVTGGANYGYTF.

This clone was counted a single time. The J gene is TRBJ1-3, the V gene TRBV5-4; no firm D call. This CDR3 has 17 residues. With 3 bases removed from V and 4 bases from J, the gap between germline ends came to 20 bases. CDR1 is SGHNT, CDR2 YYREEE, per germline (reference sequence). Written as DNA, the CDR3 is TGTGCCAGCAGCTCAAGTACCACCGCCGGGTTGGGAAACACCATATATTTT. Protein sequence: CASSSSTTAGLGNTIYF.